The text below deals with one T cell receptor (beta chain). Its antigen is still unknown. Naive-designated CD8 cells lacked CD45RO, were positively enriched for CCR7, and omitted terminally differentiated effector memory CD45RA+ cells. These data belong to a study of shared clonotypes between healthy human individuals. Study context: The donors, two women and a few men, were aged 18 to 49. Whole-study findings and limits: Naive subsets tended to show greater estimated richness than memory subsets.

The DNA input per sorted-subset replicate PCR was around 200 ng, corresponding to some 30,000 T cell genomes. Repertoires were generated with immunoSEQ multiplex PCR, while TCRdb's copy carries only in-frame clones and drops some. The sample includes about 2 million clones, roughly 95% of them seen just once. This CDR3 region has 14 residues. The material sequenced was naive CD8+ T cells sorted from blood. The clonotype originates from a man between 18 and 35 years old in good health. The genes are TRBV7-5 and TRBJ1-5; the table's D call, TRBD1, has no DNA check behind it. TRBV7-5 is described as a pseudogene. This chain's CDR3 is CASLGRPPNQPQHF. CDR3 in DNA: TGTGCCAGTCTGGGGCGGCCCCCCAATCAGCCCCAGCATTTT.